The T cell receptor (beta chain) described here comes from a study of T cell repertoires in ileal Crohn's disease. Study as a whole: At surgery, roughly 35% of patients smoked, with median disease duration roughly 7.2 years. Operated complications were stricturing disease (approximately 61%) and penetrating disease (around 39%).

Time point reported: inflamed ileum from the surgical specimen. Germline CDR1 reads SGHNT; CDR2 reads YYREEE (reference sequence). Trimming left V 1 base short and J 3 bases short, with 10 bases between. This CDR3 has 14 residues. Repertoires were generated with immunoSEQ multiplex PCR, while TCRdb's copy carries only in-frame clones and drops some. Of around 9,700 clones listed, roughly 87% are singletons. The source is an adult with Crohn's disease. The sample consisted of ileal tissue. This chain connects TRBV5-4 to TRBJ2-5, with TRBD1 as a possible D gene (5 bases). This CDR3 is CASSLNRRKETQYF. The CDR3 coding sequence is TGTGCCAGCAGCTTGAACAGGCGAAAAGAGACCCAGTACTTC.